This T cell receptor beta chain was sequenced for a study of regulatory T cells in long-lasting Graves disease. This clonotype came up many times. Germline CDR1 and CDR2: SQVTM and ANQGSEA. V lost 3 bases, J lost 0 bases, and 2 bases lay in between. The CDR3 runs 11 residues. Relying on iRepertoire HTBI primers and Arm-PCR of CDR3 regions, the team built TCR beta libraries. TCRdb re-derived calls from the multiplex PCR reads in MiXCR, one entry per CDR3 protein. The sample includes hundreds of thousands of distinct CDR3 sequences, less than 25% of them seen just once. Time point specified: persistent/refractory GD, antithyroid drugs over 5 years with positive TRAb. PBMC-derived RNA was used for the TCR library.

This chain uses TRBV29-1 with TRBJ1-1; unclear D gene. This clonotype originated in a female donor with Graves disease. Here the sequenced sample was peripheral blood mononuclear cells (PBMCs), taken when the disease was refractory, from a patient treated with antithyroid drugs. CDR3: CSVEVNTEAFF. The CDR3 DNA reads as TGCAGCGTTGAGGTGAACACTGAAGCTTTCTTT.